This TCR beta chain was found in a study of blood T cell repertoires in COVID-19. Study as a whole: Specimens from acute and convalescent COVID-19 originated in the United States, Italy and Spain. Sources were T cells, B-cell-depleted T cells, or PBMCs; the material itself was cDNA or gDNA.

In the original processing: The authors estimated nucleated cell counts from reference gene primer amplification. Sequencing was performed with immunoSEQ multiplex PCR; in TCRdb, only in-frame clones are kept and a portion is missing. V and J calls and clone size are given by that table; D and trimming were obtained from the DNA. Of more than 35,000 clones in the sample, more than 70% were seen once. The CDR3 is 13 amino acids. Per the germline V gene, CDR1 is LNHDA and CDR2 is SQIVND (reference sequence). V gave up 3 bases and J gave up 6 bases; unmatched junction bases: 1. J is TRBJ2-1 and V is TRBV19, with 8 bases that match TRBD2. The receptor was isolated from a human donor in a cohort sampled during active COVID-19. Sequencing used peripheral blood. The CDR3 nucleotides read TGTGCCAGTAGTATGGCGGGAGGCAATGAGCAGTTCTTC. Amino acids: CASSMAGGNEQFF.